Included here is one TCR beta chain sequence, with context. The data originate from a study of cytomegalovirus exposure and HLA in healthy donors. About the study: An early release of data contained some 80 million unique TCRs, which came from HLA-typed donors.

The CDR3 covers 14 residues. V lost 3 bases and J lost 7; bases outside the gene matches: 5. The V gene's germline CDR1 is WNHNN and CDR2 SYGVQD (reference sequence). The PCR made use of 60 Vbeta and 13 Jbeta primers. The table came from immunoSEQ multiplex PCR; TCRdb's copy has only in-frame clones and leaves some out. The sample has some 170,000 clones; roughly three quarters are singletons. The clonotype comes from a man aged 60-69 years in good health and CMV-seronegative. The sample consisted of PBMCs. The chain combines TRBV10-1 with TRBJ2-3, with 9 bases matching TRBD2. CDR3 bases: TGCGCCAGCAGTGATCCTAGCGGGACCCATACGCAGTATTTT. It is translated as CASSDPSGTHTQYF.